This T cell receptor (beta chain) was captured by sequencing in a study of T cells expressing NK-cell markers. Background on the study: Repertoires of TCR beta were obtained from T cells sorted as CD3+CD56+NKG2C+, CD3+CD56+NKG2C- and CD3+CD56-NKG2C+.

The germline gives CDR1 MNHEY, CDR2 SMNVEV (reference sequence). CDR3 length equals 15 residues. Study findings and constraints: One observes that, in a few donors, these clonotypes were also the leading ones within the CD3+CD56-NKG2C+ fraction. Each of about 6 donors carried dominant NKG2C+ clonotypes accounting for about 1.0-7.5% of CD8+ T cells.

Libraries used 5'RACE template switching adding universal primer site and UMIs. TCRdb re-called the 5' RACE reads; one entry per CDR3 protein, DNA not given. Here the sample table reports about 440,000 distinct CDR3 sequences. Concerning this clonotype itself: Its antigen is as yet unknown.

This rearrangement joins TRBV27 to TRBJ1-2; TCRdb names TRBD1, which stays unverified in the absence of DNA. The sequence was collected from a woman between 18 and 70 years old in good health. Input material: blood T cells: a sorted CD56 or NKG2C T cell subset, CD4+ or CD8+ T cells, or bulk PBMC T cells (not recorded which). CDR3 protein: CASSLGGTGSYGYTF.